These T cell receptor beta chains were read from a single sample in a study of cytomegalovirus exposure and HLA in healthy donors. Assay: immunoSEQ multiplex PCR; the TCRdb copy retains only in-frame clones and omits some. This table holds under 140,000 clones, approximately 89% found once. The source material was PBMCs. The receptors derive from a woman aged 18-35 years in good health and CMV-seronegative. CDR3s include the opening cysteine and the closing phenylalanine or tryptophan. The D gene is left open where the match is weak. Clone size appears in some rows only: once, few, many, or a class for an expanded clone.

v_gene,abundance,j_gene,d_gene,CDR3nt,CDR3aa
TRBV15,NA,TRBJ2-2,NA,TGTGCCACCAGCAGAGGAAGCGACTACACCGGGGAGCTGTTTTTT,CATSRGSDYTGELFF
TRBV7-3,NA,TRBJ2-1,TRBD2,TGTGCCAGCAGCTCTAGCGGGAGGGGTATTCATGAGCAGTTCTTC,CASSSSGRGIHEQFF
TRBV7-9,NA,TRBJ2-3,NA,TGTGCCGCCGGCGGAGGCGGGTCAGATACGCAGTATTTT,CAAGGGGSDTQYF
TRBV5-4,NA,TRBJ2-5,NA,TGTGCCAGCGCCGGAGTTCAAGGAGAGACCCAGTACTTC,CASAGVQGETQYF
TRBV28,NA,TRBJ1-1,NA,TGTGCCAGCAGTTTTCAGGGAATGAACACTGAAGCTTTCTTT,CASSFQGMNTEAFF
TRBV5-1,NA,TRBJ2-2,TRBD2,TGCGCCAGCAGCTTGGAACTAGCGGCCCTCACCGGGGAGCTGTTTTTT,CASSLELAALTGELFF
TRBV6-4,NA,TRBJ1-2,NA,TGTGCCAGCAGTGACTCGGACAGTAACTATGGCTACACCTTC,CASSDSDSNYGYTF
TRBV9,NA,TRBJ2-5,TRBD2,TGTGCCAGCAGCAGAGCGGGGGGCGGAGAGACCCAGTACTTC,CASSRAGGGETQYF
TRBV4-3,NA,TRBJ2-1,NA,TGCGCCAGCAGCCAAGATAGAGCGGACCCCTACAATGAGCAGTTCTTC,CASSQDRADPYNEQFF
TRBV6-1,NA,TRBJ1-2,NA,TGTGCCAGCAGTGATTTGATAGTATATGGCTACACCTTC,CASSDLIVYGYTF
TRBV9,NA,TRBJ2-7,TRBD1,TGTGCCAGCAGCGTCGGGACAGGGGGCGCAACCAACGAGCAGTACTTC,CASSVGTGGATNEQYF
TRBV7-2,NA,TRBJ2-1,TRBD1,TGTGCCAGCCTCCCAGACAGGGGAGGCAATGAGCAGTTCTTC,CASLPDRGGNEQFF
TRBV4-3,NA,TRBJ1-1,NA,TGCGCCAGCAGCCGGGACCCGGGGGAGAACACTGAAGCTTTCTTT,CASSRDPGENTEAFF
TRBV4-1,NA,TRBJ1-5,NA,TGCGCCAGCAGCCAACGAGGGGGTGTTCAGCCCCAGCATTTT,CASSQRGGVQPQHF
TRBV11-1,NA,TRBJ2-3,NA,TGTGCCAGCAGCCGACAGTTCACAGATACGCAGTATTTT,CASSRQFTDTQYF
TRBV19,NA,TRBJ1-5,NA,TGTGCCAGTAGCAAACAGGGCCCCTATAGCAATCAGCCCCAGCATTTT,CASSKQGPYSNQPQHF
TRBV29-1,NA,TRBJ2-3,TRBD2,TGCAGCGTTGAAAGCCGAGCGGGGGCCCCAACTAGCACAGATACGCAGTATTTT,CSVESRAGAPTSTDTQYF
TRBV4-3,NA,TRBJ1-3,NA,TGCGCCAGCAGCCAGGCACTGGGTTCGACCAGGGGTGGAAACACCATATATTTT,CASSQALGSTRGGNTIYF
TRBV7-3,NA,TRBJ2-5,NA,TGTGCCAGCAGCCCCAGGTACCAAGAGACCCAGTACTTC,CASSPRYQETQYF
TRBV18,few,TRBJ1-5,TRBD1,TGTGCCAGCTCACCGACAGGGAATCAGCCCCAGCATTTT,CASSPTGNQPQHF
TRBV4-1,NA,TRBJ1-2,TRBD1,TGCGCCAGCAGCCCCGACAGGGTTGGCTACACCTTC,CASSPDRVGYTF
TRBV5-1,NA,TRBJ2-5,TRBD2,TGCGCCAGCAGCTTGAGGAGCGGGGGGGAGGAGACCCAGTACTTC,CASSLRSGGEETQYF
TRBV9,once,TRBJ2-7,NA,TGTGCCAGCAGCGGCGGGATCGGGACAGTACCCTACGAGCAGTACTTC,CASSGGIGTVPYEQYF
TRBV23-1,NA,TRBJ2-7,NA,TGCGCCAGCCGCCTGAGTCCCCCCCGGGACACAACCTACGAGCAGTACTTC,CASRLSPPRDTTYEQYF
TRBV29-1,NA,TRBJ1-2,TRBD1,TGCAGCGTTTCTTTAGTAGGGTCGGGACAGGGGAACTATGGCTACACCTTC,CSVSLVGSGQGNYGYTF
TRBV6-5,NA,TRBJ2-5,TRBD1,TGTGCCAGCACCTCACTCGGGACAGGCCAAGAGACCCAGTACTTC,CASTSLGTGQETQYF
TRBV2,NA,TRBJ2-7,TRBD2,TGTGCCAGCAGCTTACGGGAGGGCCTAAACGAGCAGTACTTC,CASSLREGLNEQYF
TRBV2,few,TRBJ2-7,NA,TGTGCCAGCAGACGGGACTCGATCTACGAGCAGTACTTC,CASRRDSIYEQYF
TRBV11-2,NA,TRBJ2-5,TRBD1,TGTGCCAGCAGCGTAATACAGGGGCGAGAGACCCAGTACTTC,CASSVIQGRETQYF
TRBV27,NA,TRBJ1-1,TRBD1,TGTGCCAGCAGTTTTGACAGGGGAGTGGGAACTGAAGCTTTCTTT,CASSFDRGVGTEAFF
TRBV7-6,once,TRBJ2-3,NA,TGTGCCAGCAGCTTAGCGTCACTCCCCCCGGGTGGAAATACGCAGTATTTT,CASSLASLPPGGNTQYF
TRBV28,NA,TRBJ2-4,TRBD1,TGTGCCAGCAGTTTAAGGGGGCGAGTCCCCAAAAACATTCAGTACTTC,CASSLRGRVPKNIQYF
TRBV4-1,once,TRBJ1-5,TRBD1,TGCGCCAGCAGCCAAGGGACAGGACTAAATCAGCCCCAGCATTTT,CASSQGTGLNQPQHF
TRBV5-5,NA,TRBJ1-5,TRBD1,TGTGCCAGCAGCTTGAGGGACAGGGAGAATCAGCCCCAGCATTTT,CASSLRDRENQPQHF
TRBV19,NA,TRBJ2-1,TRBD2,TGTGCCAGTAGTCCCGGGACTAGCGGAACCTACAATGAGCAGTTCTTC,CASSPGTSGTYNEQFF
TRBV7-9,NA,TRBJ1-1,NA,TGTGCCAGCAGTTCACTCGGGGGCACTGAAGCTTTCTTT,CASSSLGGTEAFF
TRBV27,once,TRBJ2-1,TRBD2,TGTGCCAGCAGTGCCGGGACTAGCGGCTACAATGAGCAGTTCTTC,CASSAGTSGYNEQFF
TRBV5-1,NA,TRBJ1-2,NA,TGCGCCAGCAGCTTGGCTGATGACACCCCCACCCCCTATGGCTACACCTTC,CASSLADDTPTPYGYTF
TRBV4-1,NA,TRBJ2-3,TRBD2,TGCGCCAGCAGCCAAGCCAAACTAGCGCTCGGAACAGATACGCAGTATTTT,CASSQAKLALGTDTQYF
TRBV30,NA,TRBJ1-1,NA,TGTGCCTGGCTTTTTGCGGGGGCGTGGAACACTGAAGCTTTCTTT,CAWLFAGAWNTEAFF
TRBV10-1,NA,TRBJ2-7,NA,TGCGCCAGCAGCGAAGACGCGGGACCCGCTACCTACGAGCAGTACTTC,CASSEDAGPATYEQYF
TRBV15,NA,TRBJ1-3,NA,TGTGCCACCAGCGGCGCCAGGCGAAACACCATATATTTT,CATSGARRNTIYF
TRBV28,NA,TRBJ2-4,NA,TGTGCCAGCAGTTTACAAGCCCGAGCCAAAAACATTCAGTACTTC,CASSLQARAKNIQYF
TRBV5-4,once,TRBJ2-7,NA,TGTGCCAGCAGCTTGACCGGGAGACTCTACGAGCAGTACTTC,CASSLTGRLYEQYF
TRBV19,NA,TRBJ2-6,TRBD1,TGCCTGGGACAGGGCCTTGACGGGGCTGGGGCCAACGTCCTGACTTTC,CLGQGLDGAGANVLTF
TRBV23-1,NA,TRBJ2-1,NA,TGCGCCAGCAACAAAGGGTACAGGGACAATGAGCAGTTCTTC,CASNKGYRDNEQFF
TRBV10-3,NA,TRBJ1-1,TRBD1,TGTGCCATCTCGGGGGCGCAGGGGGCGAGGACTGAAGCTTTCTTT,CAISGAQGARTEAFF
TRBV27,NA,TRBJ2-5,TRBD1,TGTGCCAGCAGTTTATTTCGGACAGGGGGCAAGACCCAGTACTTC,CASSLFRTGGKTQYF
TRBV12-5,NA,TRBJ2-1,NA,TGTGCTAGTGGTTTGCGTGGTAGCGATGAGCAGTTCTTC,CASGLRGSDEQFF
TRBV6-4,NA,TRBJ2-1,TRBD1,TGTGCCAGCAGTGGGGGACAGAACAATGAGCAGTTCTTC,CASSGGQNNEQFF
TRBV9,once,TRBJ1-1,NA,TGTGCCAGCAGCACCTGGACAGTCATGAACACTGAAGCTTTCTTT,CASSTWTVMNTEAFF
TRBV7-2,once,TRBJ1-1,NA,TGTGCCAGCAGCTTAGGGCAGGGGACTTTCTTT,CASSLGQGTFF